These 12 T cell receptor beta chains originate from one sample sequenced in a study of tumor-infiltrating lymphocytes in primary liver carcinoma. Alongside blood RNA obtained from unsorted whole blood, germline DNA was also extracted. Researchers generated TCR beta cDNA from about 530 ng of total RNA, relying on a constant-region primer. Modified slightly, ARM-PCR produced TCR beta libraries over three nested multiplex PCR rounds. Both of the initial two PCR rounds ran for approximately 11 cycles and employed TRBV1-TRBV30 forward primers alongside a C-beta reverse primer. A single record per CDR3 protein comes from TCRdb applying MiXCR to the multiplex PCR reads. The repertoire holds 180,000 or so distinct CDR3 sequences, with over 45% as singletons. Input material: peripheral blood. The receptor set was obtained from a man aged 40-55 years with primary liver carcinoma and hepatitis B virus infection.

Of note for this clonotype: The junction does not match germline at one end; this may be a read error. This sequence joins TRBV6-5 and TRBJ2-2; D assignment may be TRBD1 or TRBD2 (5 bases each). CDR3 length: 15 residues. CDR1 is MNHEY, CDR2 SVGAGI, per germline. The chain's CDR3 is CDSSSDRLNTGELFF. In DNA, the CDR3 is TGTGACAGCAGTTCTGACAGATTGAACACCGGGGAACTGTTTTTT.

This chain's CDR3 is CASSGRDRGTGELFF. CDR3 coding DNA: TGTGCCAGCAGTGGTCGGGACAGAGGGACAGGGGAGCTGTTTTTT. The chain combines TRBV12-3 or TRBV12-4 with TRBJ2-2; TRBD1 agrees at 7 bases. The J segment lost 8 bases and the V segment lost 5 bases, leaving 11 bases of the junction unmatched. The CDR3 length is 15 residues.

This sequence joins TRBV6-5 and TRBJ1-6; no firm D call. This CDR3 has 16 amino acids. Germline lookup yields CDR1 MNHEY and CDR2 SVGAGI. Deletions cut 7 bases from V and 6 bases from J, with 19 bases between. The CDR3: CASTAESGLANSPLHF. CDR3 nucleotides: TGTGCCAGCACCGCAGAAAGTGGACTGGCTAATTCACCCCTCCACTTT.

This clonotype was detected a few times. The chain links TRBV4-2 to TRBJ2-2; D ambiguous. The CDR3 spans 14 residues. V dropped 3 bases and J dropped 2 bases, with 7 bases sitting between them. Looked up from germline, CDR1 is LGHNA and CDR2 is YNFKEQ. CDR3 protein: CASSQERNTGELFF. CDR3 nucleotides: TGTGCCAGCAGCCAGGAGAGAAACACCGGGGAGCTGTTTTTT.

This clonotype has only a few counts. V and J are TRBV28 and TRBJ2-7; perhaps TRBD1 as D (5 bases). Trimming cost V 8 bases and J 0 bases, with 17 bases left between them. This CDR3 has 15 residues. The germline CDR1 and CDR2 sequences are MDHEN and SYDVKM. The CDR3 protein is CASYSDSLSSYEQYF. In DNA form, the CDR3 reads TGTGCCAGCTATTCAGACAGCCTGAGCTCCTACGAGCAGTACTTC. The full variable domain, its missing parts supplied by reference TRBV28 and TRBJ2-7, is DVKVTQSSRYLVKRTGEKVFLECVQDMDHENMFWYRQDPGLGLRLIYFSYDVKMKEKGDIPEGYSVSREKKERFSLILESASTNQTSMYLCASYSDSLSSYEQYFGPGTRLTVT.

The sample holds a few counts of this clonotype. The chain is built from TRBV10-2 and TRBJ2-6; 12 bases match TRBD1. Germline-derived CDR1 and CDR2 are WSHSY and SAAADI. The CDR3 loop spans 18 amino acids. V shed 4 bases, J shed 4 bases, and the junction held 8 bases outside the gene matches. In nucleotides, the CDR3 is TGCGCCAGCAGTGTTAGGGGACAGGGGGCTGTGGGGGCCAACGTCCTGACTTTC. This translates into CASSVRGQGAVGANVLTF.

A word on this clonotype: At one of its ends the junction is not consistent with the germline gene, which may arise from a read error. The chain is built from TRBV29-1 and TRBJ2-7, with 8 bases fitting TRBD1. Germline lookup yields CDR1 SQVTM and CDR2 ANQGSEA. The CDR3 totals 15 residues. The CDR3 DNA is TGCAGCGCTCACTTGGATCCATCAGGGGGCGACGACCAGTACTTC. Protein: CSAHLDPSGGDDQYF.

As for this clonotype: As the CDR3 is not closed by the conserved phenylalanine or tryptophan, this likely results from a read error. The gene calls are TRBV7-8 and TRBJ2-1, with TRBD2 matching over 10 bases. This CDR3 is 20 amino acids long. J gave up 7 bases and V 3 bases, and 21 bases lay outside the gene matches. The germline gives CDR1 SGHVS, CDR2 FQNEAQ. The CDR3 loop is CASSFPPFRHASGSWNEQFL. For the CDR3, the DNA is TGTGCCAGCAGCTTCCCCCCCTTTCGACATGCTAGCGGGAGTTGGAATGAGCAGTTCTTA.

The V call is TRBV11-3, the J call TRBJ1-1, with D possibly being TRBD1 (5 bases). Trimming removed 11 bases at V and 1 base at J, with 17 bases between. CDR3 length equals 14 residues. Germline V gives CDR1 SGHNT, CDR2 YENEEA. The CDR3 DNA sequence: TGTGCCGGCAACTTTCAGGGAGAGAACACTGAAGCTTTCTTT. Its protein product is CAGNFQGENTEAFF.

The V gene is TRBV6-1, the J gene TRBJ1-2; D uncertain. The CDR3 runs 13 residues. V lost 6 bases and J 3 bases, leaving 11 bases between the germline ends. Germline CDR1 and CDR2: MNHNS and SASEGT. The CDR3, as DNA: TGTGCCAGCAGAAGGGATGGGGACTATGGCTACACCTTC. Translated: CASRRDGDYGYTF.

The V gene is TRBV11-2, the J gene TRBJ2-5; maybe TRBD2 (5 bases). In germline, CDR1 is SGHAT, CDR2 FQNNGV. This CDR3 is built from 14 residues. V gave up 6 bases and J gave up 5 bases, with 16 bases separating them. The CDR3 region is CASSLYPGSETQYF. CDR3 sequence (DNA): TGTGCCAGCAGTTTATATCCGGGGTCGGAGACCCAGTACTTC. Filled out from reference TRBV11-2 and TRBJ2-5, the complete variable domain reads EAGVAQSPRYKIIEKRQSVAFWCNPISGHATLYWYQQILGQGPKLLIQFQNNGVVDDSQLPKDRFSAERLKGVDSTLKIQPAKLEDSAVYLCASSLYPGSETQYFGPGTRLLVL.

As to this clonotype: A read error may account for a junction end that differs from germline. This chain connects TRBV11-2 to TRBJ2-1; the D is unclear. The CDR3 runs to 15 residues. CDR1 is SGHAT, CDR2 FQNNGV, per germline. CDR3: CASSFFGSSYNGQFF. The CDR3 nucleotides are TGTGCCAGCAGCTTCTTCGGAAGCTCCTACAATGGGCAGTTCTTC.